This T cell receptor beta chain is drawn from a study of response to subunit inactivated influenza vaccine. TCRdb recomputed calls from the RT-PCR reads with MiXCR, one row per CDR3 protein. In the table there are a few hundred thousand distinct CDR3 sequences, approximately 15% of which are singletons. This clonotype was seen only a few times. Its matching antigen is unknown. General study points: Each seasonal flu vaccination may recruit only limited new T cells, authors suggested.

Germline loops: CDR1 LGHNA, CDR2 YSLEER. This CDR3 has 15 amino acids. V was pared by 2 bases and J by 6 bases, with 8 bases of the junction left unmatched. The sequence was collected from a man aged 45-65 years who received an inactivated influenza vaccine. The chain carries TRBV4-3 and TRBJ2-3; TRBD1 matches 7 bases. This sample comprised PBMCs from blood, obtained 12 days after vaccination. This CDR3 is CASSQTGTEVDTQYF. CDR3 bases: TGCGCCAGCAGCCAAACCGGGACAGAAGTCGATACGCAGTATTTT.